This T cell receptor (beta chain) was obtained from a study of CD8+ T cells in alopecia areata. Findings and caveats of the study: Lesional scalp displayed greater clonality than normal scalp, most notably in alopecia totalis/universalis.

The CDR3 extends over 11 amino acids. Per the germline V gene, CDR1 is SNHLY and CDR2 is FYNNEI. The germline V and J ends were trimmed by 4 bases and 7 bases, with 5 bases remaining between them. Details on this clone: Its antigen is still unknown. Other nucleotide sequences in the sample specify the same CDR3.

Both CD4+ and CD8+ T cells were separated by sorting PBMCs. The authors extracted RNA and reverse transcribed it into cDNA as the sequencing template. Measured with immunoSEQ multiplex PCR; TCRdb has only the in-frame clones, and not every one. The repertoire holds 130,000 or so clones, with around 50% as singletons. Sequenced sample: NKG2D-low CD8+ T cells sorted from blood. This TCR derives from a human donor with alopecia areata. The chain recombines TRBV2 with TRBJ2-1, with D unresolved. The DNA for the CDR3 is TGTGCCAGCAGTGGTGGGAATGAGCAGTTCTTC. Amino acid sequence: CASSGGNEQFF. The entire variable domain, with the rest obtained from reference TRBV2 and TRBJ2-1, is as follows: EPEVTQTPSHQVTQMGQEVILRCVPISNHLYFYWYRQILGQKVEFLVSFYNNEISEKSEIFDDQFSVERPDGSNFTLKIRSTKLEDSAMYFCASSGGNEQFFGPGTRLTVL.